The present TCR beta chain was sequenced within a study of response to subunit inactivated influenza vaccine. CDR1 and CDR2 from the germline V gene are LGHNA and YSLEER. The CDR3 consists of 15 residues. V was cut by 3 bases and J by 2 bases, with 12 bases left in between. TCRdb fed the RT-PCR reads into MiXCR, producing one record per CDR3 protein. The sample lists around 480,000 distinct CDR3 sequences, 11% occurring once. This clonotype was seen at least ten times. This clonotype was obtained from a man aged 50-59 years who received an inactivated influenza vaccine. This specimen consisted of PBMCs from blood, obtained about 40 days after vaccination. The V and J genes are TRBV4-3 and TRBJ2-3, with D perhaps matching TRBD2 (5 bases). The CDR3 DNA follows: TGCGCCAGCAGCCAGGAAGACTACCTCACAGATACGCAGTATTTT. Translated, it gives CASSQEDYLTDTQYF.